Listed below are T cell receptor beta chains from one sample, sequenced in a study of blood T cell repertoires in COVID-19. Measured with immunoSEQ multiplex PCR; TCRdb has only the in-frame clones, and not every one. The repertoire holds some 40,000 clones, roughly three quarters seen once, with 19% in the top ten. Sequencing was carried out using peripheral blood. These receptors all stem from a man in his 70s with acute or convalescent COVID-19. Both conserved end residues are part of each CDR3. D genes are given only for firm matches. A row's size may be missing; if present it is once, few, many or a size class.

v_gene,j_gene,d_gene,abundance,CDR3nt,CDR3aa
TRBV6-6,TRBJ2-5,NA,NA,TGTGCCAGCAGTCGCCCCTCGGGACAAATGAACCAGTACTTC,CASSRPSGQMNQYF
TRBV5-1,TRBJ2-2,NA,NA,TGCGCCCGCAGCTTGGATGAGGGGGGGGACGGGGAGCTGTTTTTT,CARSLDEGGDGELFF
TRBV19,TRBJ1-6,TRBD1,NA,TGTGCCAGTAAAGCCGGGACAGATGGTTCACCCCTCCACTTT,CASKAGTDGSPLHF
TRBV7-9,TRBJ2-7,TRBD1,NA,TGTGCCAGCAGCTTTCTCCAGGGGGCGGGCGAGCAGTACTTC,CASSFLQGAGEQYF
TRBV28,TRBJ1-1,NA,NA,TGTGCCAGCAGTTCTGGGCGGGACACTGAAGCTTTCTTT,CASSSGRDTEAFF
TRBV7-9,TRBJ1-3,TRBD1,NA,TGTGCCAGCGACAGGGATTACTCTGGAAACACCATATATTTT,CASDRDYSGNTIYF
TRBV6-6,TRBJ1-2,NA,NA,TGTGCCAGCGGGGGGGTTAACTATGGCTACACCTTC,CASGGVNYGYTF
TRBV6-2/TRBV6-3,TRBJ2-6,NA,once,TGTGCCAGCAGTTACCCTTCCGTCCCAGGCCGCTCTGGGGCCAACGTCCTGACTTTC,CASSYPSVPGRSGANVLTF
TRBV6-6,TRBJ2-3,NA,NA,TGTGCCAGCAGTCCAGGCACAGATACGCAGTATTTT,CASSPGTDTQYF
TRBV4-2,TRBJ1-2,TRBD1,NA,TGTGCCAGCAGCCAAGATGTAGGTGGGACAGGGGCGATTGGCTACACCTTC,CASSQDVGGTGAIGYTF
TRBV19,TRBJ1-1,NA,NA,TGTGCCAGTAGTTCCTCCCTAGAAGCTTTCTTT,CASSSSLEAFF
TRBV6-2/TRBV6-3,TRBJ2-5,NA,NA,TGTGCCAGCAGCCCAGGCAGGGGTCCATGGGAGACCCAGTACTTC,CASSPGRGPWETQYF
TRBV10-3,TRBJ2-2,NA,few,TGTGCCATCAGGAAGGACTTACCGAACACCGGGGAGCTGTTTTTT,CAIRKDLPNTGELFF
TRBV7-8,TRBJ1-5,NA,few,TGTGCCAGCAGCTTAGGCTGGGGGCGCCTGAGCAATCAGCCCCAGCATTTT,CASSLGWGRLSNQPQHF
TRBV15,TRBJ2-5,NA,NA,TGTGCCACCAGCGGCAGATTTCTTCAAGAGACCCAGTACTTC,CATSGRFLQETQYF
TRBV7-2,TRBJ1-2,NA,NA,TGTGCCAGCAGCCTAACAGTGGTTAGAGACTATGGCTACACCTTC,CASSLTVVRDYGYTF
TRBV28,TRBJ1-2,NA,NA,TGTGCCGCAACCCCAGGGAACTATGGCTACACCTTC,CAATPGNYGYTF
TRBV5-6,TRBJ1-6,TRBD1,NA,TGTGCCAGCAGCCCGACAGGGTCATATTCACCCCTCCACTTT,CASSPTGSYSPLHF
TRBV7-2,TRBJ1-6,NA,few,TGTGCCAGCAGCTTAACACAAGTCTATAATTCACCCCTCCACTTT,CASSLTQVYNSPLHF
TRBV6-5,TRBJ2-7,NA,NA,TGTGCCAGCAGTTATCGAGGACAGTACCTCGAGCAGTACTTC,CASSYRGQYLEQYF
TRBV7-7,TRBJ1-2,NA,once,TGTGCTAGCAGCTTACAGTCTGGGGAGGGCTATGGCTACACCTTC,CASSLQSGEGYGYTF
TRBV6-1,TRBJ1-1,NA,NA,TGTGCCAGCAGTGAAACGCGTGGAGGGACTGAAGCTTTCTTT,CASSETRGGTEAFF
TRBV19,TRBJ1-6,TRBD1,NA,TGTGCCAGTCAGGGACAGGAGTTTTCACCCCTCCACTTT,CASQGQEFSPLHF
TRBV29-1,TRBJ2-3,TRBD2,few,TGCAGCGCGGCGGGGGGCTACACAGATACGCAGTATTTT,CSAAGGYTDTQYF